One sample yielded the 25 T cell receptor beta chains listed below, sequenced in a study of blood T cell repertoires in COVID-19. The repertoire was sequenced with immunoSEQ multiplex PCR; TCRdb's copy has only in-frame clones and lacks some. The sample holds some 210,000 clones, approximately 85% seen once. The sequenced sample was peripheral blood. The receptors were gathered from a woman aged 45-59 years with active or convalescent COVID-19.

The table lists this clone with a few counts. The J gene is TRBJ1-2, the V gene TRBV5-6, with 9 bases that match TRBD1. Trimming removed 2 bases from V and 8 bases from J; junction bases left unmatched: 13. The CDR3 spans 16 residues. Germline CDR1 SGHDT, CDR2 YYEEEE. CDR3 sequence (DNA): TGTGCCAGCAGCTTATTACCAGGACAGGGGCTTATCGGCTACACCTTC. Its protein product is CASSLLPGQGLIGYTF.

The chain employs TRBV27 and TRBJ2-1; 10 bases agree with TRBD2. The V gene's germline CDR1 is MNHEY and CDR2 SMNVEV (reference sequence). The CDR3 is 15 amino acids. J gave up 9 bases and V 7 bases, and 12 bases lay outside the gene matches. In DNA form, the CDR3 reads TGTGCCAGCATTGGTGGGCTAGCGGGAGTTCGTGAGCAGTTCTTC. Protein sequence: CASIGGLAGVREQFF.

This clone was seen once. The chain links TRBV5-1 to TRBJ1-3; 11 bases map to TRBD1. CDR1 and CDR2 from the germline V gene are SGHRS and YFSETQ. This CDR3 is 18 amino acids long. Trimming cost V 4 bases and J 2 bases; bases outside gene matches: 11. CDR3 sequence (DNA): TGCGCCAGCAGCCAACTCACCGGGACAGGGGGAGCTGGAAACACCATATATTTT. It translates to CASSQLTGTGGAGNTIYF.

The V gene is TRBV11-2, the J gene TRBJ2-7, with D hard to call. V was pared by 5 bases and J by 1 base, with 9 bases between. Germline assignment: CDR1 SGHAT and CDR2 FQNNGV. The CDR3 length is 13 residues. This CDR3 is CASSLGGSYEQYF. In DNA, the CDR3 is TGTGCCAGCAGCCTAGGCGGTTCCTACGAGCAGTACTTC.

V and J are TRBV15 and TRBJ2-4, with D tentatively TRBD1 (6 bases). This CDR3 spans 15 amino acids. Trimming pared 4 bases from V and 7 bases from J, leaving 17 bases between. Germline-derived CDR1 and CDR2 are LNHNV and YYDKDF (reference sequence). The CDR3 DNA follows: TGTGCCACCAGCACCACAAGACCAGGGGTGAACATTCAGTACTTC. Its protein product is CATSTTRPGVNIQYF.

The DNA for the CDR3 is TGTGCCACCACTAAGGCTAGCGAGATCACAGATACGCAGTATTTT. It yields the protein CATTKASEITDTQYF. The chain carries TRBV7-9 and TRBJ2-3; TRBD2 is a possible D gene (6 bases). The V gene's germline CDR1 is SEHNR and CDR2 FQNEAQ (reference sequence). Trimming took 10 bases from V and 2 from J, leaving 19 bases between them. The CDR3 spans 15 residues.

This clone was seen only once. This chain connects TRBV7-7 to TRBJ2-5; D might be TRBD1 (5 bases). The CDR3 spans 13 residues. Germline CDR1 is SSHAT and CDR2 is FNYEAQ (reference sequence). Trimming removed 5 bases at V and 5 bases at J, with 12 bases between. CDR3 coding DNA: TGTGCCAGCAGCATCGGCCCAGGGGAGACCCAGTACTTC. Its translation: CASSIGPGETQYF.

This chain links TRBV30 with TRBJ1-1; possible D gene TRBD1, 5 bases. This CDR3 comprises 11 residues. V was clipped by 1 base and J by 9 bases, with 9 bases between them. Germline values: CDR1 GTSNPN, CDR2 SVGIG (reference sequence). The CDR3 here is CAWSAGGKAFF. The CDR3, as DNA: TGTGCCTGGAGTGCCGGGGGTAAAGCTTTCTTT.

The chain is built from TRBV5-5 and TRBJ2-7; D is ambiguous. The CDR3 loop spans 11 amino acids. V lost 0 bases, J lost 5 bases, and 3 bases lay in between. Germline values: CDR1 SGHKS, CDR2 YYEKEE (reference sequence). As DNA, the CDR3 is TGTGCCAGCAGCTTGGCTGACGAGCAGTACTTC. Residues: CASSLADEQYF.

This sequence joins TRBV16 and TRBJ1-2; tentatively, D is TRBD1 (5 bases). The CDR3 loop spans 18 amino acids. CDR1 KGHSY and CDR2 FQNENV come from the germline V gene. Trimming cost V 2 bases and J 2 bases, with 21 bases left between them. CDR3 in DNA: TGTGCCAGCAGCCAAAGCTGGTCAGTAGCGGGACTCAACTATGGCTACACCTTC. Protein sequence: CASSQSWSVAGLNYGYTF.

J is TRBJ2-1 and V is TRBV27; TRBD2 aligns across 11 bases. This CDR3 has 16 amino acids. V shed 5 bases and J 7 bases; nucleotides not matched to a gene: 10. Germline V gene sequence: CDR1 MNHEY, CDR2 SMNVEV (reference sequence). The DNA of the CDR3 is TGTGCCAGCAGTCCGATACCGGGACTAGCGGCTAATGAGCAGTTCTTC. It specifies CASSPIPGLAANEQFF.

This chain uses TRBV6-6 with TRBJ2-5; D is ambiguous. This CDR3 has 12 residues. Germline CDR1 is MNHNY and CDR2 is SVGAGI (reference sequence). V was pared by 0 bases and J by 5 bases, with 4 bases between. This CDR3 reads CASSYSRETQYF. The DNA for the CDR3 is TGTGCCAGCAGTTACTCGAGGGAGACCCAGTACTTC.

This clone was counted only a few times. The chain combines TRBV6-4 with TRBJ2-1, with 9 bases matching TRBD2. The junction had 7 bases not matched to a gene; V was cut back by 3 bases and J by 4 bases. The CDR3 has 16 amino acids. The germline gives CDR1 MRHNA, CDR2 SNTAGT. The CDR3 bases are TGTGCCAGCAGTGAAGCCGCGGGAGGGGGATACAATGAGCAGTTCTTC. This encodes CASSEAAGGGYNEQFF.

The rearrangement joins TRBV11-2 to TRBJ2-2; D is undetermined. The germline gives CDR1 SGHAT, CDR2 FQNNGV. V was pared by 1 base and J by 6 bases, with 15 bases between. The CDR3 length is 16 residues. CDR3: CASSLADEVVAGELFF. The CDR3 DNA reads TGTGCCAGCAGCTTAGCGGATGAGGTAGTGGCCGGGGAGCTGTTTTTT.

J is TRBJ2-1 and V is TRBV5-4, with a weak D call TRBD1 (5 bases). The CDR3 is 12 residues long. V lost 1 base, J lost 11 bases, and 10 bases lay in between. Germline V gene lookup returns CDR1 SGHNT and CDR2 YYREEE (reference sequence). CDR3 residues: CASSLLSGKQFF. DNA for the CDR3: TGTGCCAGCAGCTTGTTGTCAGGGAAGCAGTTCTTC.

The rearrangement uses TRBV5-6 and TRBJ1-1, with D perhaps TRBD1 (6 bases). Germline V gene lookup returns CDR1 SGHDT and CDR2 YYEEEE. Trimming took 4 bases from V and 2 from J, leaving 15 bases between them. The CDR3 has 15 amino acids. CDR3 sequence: CASSPLPGHNTEAFF. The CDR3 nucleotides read TGTGCCAGCAGCCCCCTCCCGGGACATAACACTGAAGCTTTCTTT.

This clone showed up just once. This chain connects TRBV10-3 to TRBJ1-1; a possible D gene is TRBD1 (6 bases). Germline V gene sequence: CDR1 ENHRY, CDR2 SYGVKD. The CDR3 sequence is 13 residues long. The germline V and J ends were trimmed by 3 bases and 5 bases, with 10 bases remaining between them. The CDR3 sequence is CAISDRGRTEAFF. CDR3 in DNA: TGTGCCATCAGTGACAGGGGCAGGACTGAAGCTTTCTTT.

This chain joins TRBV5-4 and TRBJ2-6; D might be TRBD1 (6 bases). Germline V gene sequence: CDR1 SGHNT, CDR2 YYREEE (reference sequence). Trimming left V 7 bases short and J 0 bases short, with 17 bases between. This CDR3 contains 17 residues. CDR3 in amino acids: CASLRQGSISGANVLTF. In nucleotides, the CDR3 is TGTGCCAGCCTGAGGCAGGGGAGCATCTCTGGGGCCAACGTCCTGACTTTC. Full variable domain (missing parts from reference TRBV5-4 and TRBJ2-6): ETGVTQSPTHLIKTRGQQVTLRCSSQSGHNTVSWYQQALGQGPQFIFQYYREEENGRGNFPPRFSGLQFPNYSSELNVNALELDDSALYLCASLRQGSISGANVLTFGAGSRLTVL.

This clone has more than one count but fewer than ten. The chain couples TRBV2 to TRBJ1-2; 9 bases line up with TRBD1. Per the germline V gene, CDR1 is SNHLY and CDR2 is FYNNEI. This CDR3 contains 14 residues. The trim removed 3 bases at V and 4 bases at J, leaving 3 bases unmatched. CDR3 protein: CASSDGQGTYGYTF. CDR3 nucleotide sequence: TGTGCCAGCAGTGATGGACAGGGGACCTATGGCTACACCTTC.

CDR3: CASRRTPGLRNTEAFF. The DNA of the CDR3 is TGTGCCAGCAGGCGAACACCGGGACTCAGGAACACTGAAGCTTTCTTT. The gene calls are TRBV28 and TRBJ1-1; D perhaps matches TRBD1 (5 bases). Germline loops: CDR1 MDHEN, CDR2 SYDVKM. V lost 6 bases, J lost 1 base, and 18 bases lay in between. The CDR3 loop spans 16 amino acids.

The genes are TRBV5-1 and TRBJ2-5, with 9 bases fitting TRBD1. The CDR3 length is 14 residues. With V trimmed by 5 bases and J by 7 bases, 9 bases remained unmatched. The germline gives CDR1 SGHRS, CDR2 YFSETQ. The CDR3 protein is CASRPGTGPLTQYF. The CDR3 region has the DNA TGCGCCAGCAGACCCGGGACAGGGCCGCTGACCCAGTACTTC. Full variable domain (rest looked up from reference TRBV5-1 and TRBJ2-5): KAGVTQTPRYLIKTRGQQVTLSCSPISGHRSVSWYQQTPGQGLQFLFEYFSETQRNKGNFPGRFSGRQFSNSRSEMNVSTLELGDSALYLCASRPGTGPLTQYFGPGTRLLVL.

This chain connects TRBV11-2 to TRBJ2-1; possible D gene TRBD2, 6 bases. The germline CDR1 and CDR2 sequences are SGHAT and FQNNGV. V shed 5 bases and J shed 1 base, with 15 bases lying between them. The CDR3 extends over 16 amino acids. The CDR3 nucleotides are TGTGCCAGCAGCCCTCTAGCGCTATTATCCTACAATGAGCAGTTCTTC. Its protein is CASSPLALLSYNEQFF.

Written as DNA, the CDR3 is TGTGCCAGCAGCCCCGTCCGACAATTAGCCAAAAACATTCAGTACTTC. Encoded protein: CASSPVRQLAKNIQYF. This chain joins TRBV6-6 and TRBJ2-4; D ambiguous. The CDR3 length is 16 residues. V lost 6 bases and J lost 0, with 15 bases in between. Germline-derived CDR1 and CDR2 are MNHNY and SVGAGI (reference sequence).

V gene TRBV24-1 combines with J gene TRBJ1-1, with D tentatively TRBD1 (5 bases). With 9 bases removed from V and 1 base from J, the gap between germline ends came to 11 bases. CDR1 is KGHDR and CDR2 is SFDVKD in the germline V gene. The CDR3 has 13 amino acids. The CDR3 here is CATRRGSNTEAFF. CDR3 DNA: TGTGCCACCCGGCGGGGCTCGAACACTGAAGCTTTCTTT.

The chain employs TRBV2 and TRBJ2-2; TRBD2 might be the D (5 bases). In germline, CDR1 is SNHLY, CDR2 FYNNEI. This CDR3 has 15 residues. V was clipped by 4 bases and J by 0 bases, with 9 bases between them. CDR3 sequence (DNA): TGTGCCAGCAGTGTGGATAGCGCGAACACCGGGGAGCTGTTTTTT. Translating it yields CASSVDSANTGELFF.